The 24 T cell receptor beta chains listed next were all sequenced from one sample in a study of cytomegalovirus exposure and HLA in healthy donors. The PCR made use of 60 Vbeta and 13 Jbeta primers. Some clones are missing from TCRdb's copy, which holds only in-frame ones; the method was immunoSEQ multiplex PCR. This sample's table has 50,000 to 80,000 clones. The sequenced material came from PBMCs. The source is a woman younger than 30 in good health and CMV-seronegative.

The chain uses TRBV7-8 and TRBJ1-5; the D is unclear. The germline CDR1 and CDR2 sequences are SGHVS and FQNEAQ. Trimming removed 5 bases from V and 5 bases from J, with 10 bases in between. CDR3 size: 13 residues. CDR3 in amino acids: CASSVNRDQPQHF. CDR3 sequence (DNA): TGTGCCAGCAGCGTAAACAGAGATCAGCCCCAGCATTTT.

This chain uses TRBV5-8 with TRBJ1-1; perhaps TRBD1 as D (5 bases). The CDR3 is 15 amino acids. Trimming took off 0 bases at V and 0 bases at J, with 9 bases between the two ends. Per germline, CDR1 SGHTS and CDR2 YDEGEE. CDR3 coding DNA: TGTGCCAGCAGCTTGGGGACAATAATGAACACTGAAGCTTTCTTT. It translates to CASSLGTIMNTEAFF.

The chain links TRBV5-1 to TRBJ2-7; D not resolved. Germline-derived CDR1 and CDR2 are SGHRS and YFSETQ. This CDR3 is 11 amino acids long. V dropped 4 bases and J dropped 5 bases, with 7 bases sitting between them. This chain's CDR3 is CASSPGHEQYF. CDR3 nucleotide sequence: TGCGCCAGCAGCCCTGGGCACGAGCAGTACTTC.

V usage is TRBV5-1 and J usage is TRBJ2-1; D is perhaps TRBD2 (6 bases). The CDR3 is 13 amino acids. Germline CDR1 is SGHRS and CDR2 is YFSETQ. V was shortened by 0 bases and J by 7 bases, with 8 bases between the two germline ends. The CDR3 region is CASSLGLGNEQFF. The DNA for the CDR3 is TGCGCCAGCAGCTTGGGACTAGGAAATGAGCAGTTCTTC.

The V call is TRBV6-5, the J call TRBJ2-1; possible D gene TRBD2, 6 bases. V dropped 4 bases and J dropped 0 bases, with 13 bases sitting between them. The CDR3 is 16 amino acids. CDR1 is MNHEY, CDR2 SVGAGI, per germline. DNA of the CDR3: TGTGCCAGCAGTTTGGAGGGTTCGAGCTCCTACAATGAGCAGTTCTTC. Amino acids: CASSLEGSSSYNEQFF.

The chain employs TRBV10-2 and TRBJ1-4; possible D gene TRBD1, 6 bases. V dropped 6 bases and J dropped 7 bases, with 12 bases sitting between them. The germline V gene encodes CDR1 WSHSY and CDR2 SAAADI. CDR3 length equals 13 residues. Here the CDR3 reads CASRGQGSEKLFF. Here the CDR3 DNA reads TGCGCCAGCAGGGGACAAGGGAGTGAAAAACTGTTTTTT.

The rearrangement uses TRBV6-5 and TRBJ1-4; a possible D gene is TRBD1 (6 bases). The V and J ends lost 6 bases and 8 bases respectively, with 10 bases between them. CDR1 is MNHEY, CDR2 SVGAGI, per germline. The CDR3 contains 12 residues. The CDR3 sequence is CASSDGQEKLFF. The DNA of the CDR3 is TGTGCCAGCAGCGATGGACAGGAAAAACTGTTTTTT.

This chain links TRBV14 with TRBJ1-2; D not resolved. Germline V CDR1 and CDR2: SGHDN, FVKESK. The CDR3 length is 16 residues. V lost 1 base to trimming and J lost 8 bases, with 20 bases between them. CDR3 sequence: CASSQAKSSGIKGYTF. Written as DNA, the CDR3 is TGTGCCAGCAGCCAAGCCAAGAGTTCCGGGATCAAAGGCTACACCTTC.

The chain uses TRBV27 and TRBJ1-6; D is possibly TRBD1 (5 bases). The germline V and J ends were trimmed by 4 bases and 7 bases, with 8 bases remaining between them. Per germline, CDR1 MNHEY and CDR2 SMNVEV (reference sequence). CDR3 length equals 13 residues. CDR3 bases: TGTGCCAGCAGTTCGAGACAGAATTCACCCCTCCACTTT. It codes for CASSSRQNSPLHF.

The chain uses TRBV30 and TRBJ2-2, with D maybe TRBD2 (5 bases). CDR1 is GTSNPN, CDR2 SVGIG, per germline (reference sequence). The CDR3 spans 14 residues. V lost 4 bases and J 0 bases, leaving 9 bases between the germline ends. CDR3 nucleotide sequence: TGTGCCTGGAACCAGGACTCGAACACCGGGGAGCTGTTTTTT. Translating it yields CAWNQDSNTGELFF.

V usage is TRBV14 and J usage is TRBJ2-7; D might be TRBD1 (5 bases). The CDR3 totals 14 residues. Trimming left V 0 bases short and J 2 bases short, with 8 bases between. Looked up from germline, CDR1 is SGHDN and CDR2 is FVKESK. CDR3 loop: CASSQEMGPYEQYF. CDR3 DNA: TGTGCCAGCAGCCAAGAGATGGGGCCCTACGAGCAGTACTTC.

CDR3: CASGLGLAGSNDEQYF. The DNA for the CDR3 is TGTGCTAGTGGTTTGGGTCTAGCGGGATCTAACGACGAGCAGTACTTC. J is TRBJ2-7 and V is TRBV12-5; 9 bases align to TRBD2. Per the germline V gene, CDR1 is LGHNT and CDR2 is FRNRAP. The CDR3 extends over 16 amino acids. J lost 5 bases, V lost 1 base, and 9 bases had no gene match.

CDR3 coding DNA: TGTGCCAGCAGGGGCCAGAATCAGCCCCAGCATTTT. This sequence encodes CASRGQNQPQHF. The gene calls are TRBV25-1 and TRBJ1-5; D not resolved. Looked up from germline, CDR1 is MGHDK and CDR2 is SYGVNS. The CDR3 length is 12 residues. V shed 6 bases and J shed 4 bases, with 7 bases lying between them.

Here the CDR3 reads CASIQDRGATEAFF. The CDR3 DNA follows: TGCGCCAGCATACAGGACAGGGGGGCCACTGAAGCTTTCTTT. The V and J genes are TRBV5-1 and TRBJ1-1; 10 bases match TRBD1. V was pared by 6 bases and J by 4 bases, with 6 bases of the junction left unmatched. Germline loops: CDR1 SGHRS, CDR2 YFSETQ. The CDR3 has 14 residues.

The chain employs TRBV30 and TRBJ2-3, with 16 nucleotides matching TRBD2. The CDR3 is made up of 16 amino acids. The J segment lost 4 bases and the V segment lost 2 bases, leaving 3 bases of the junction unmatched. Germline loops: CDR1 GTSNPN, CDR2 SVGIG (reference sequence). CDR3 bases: TGTGCCTGGAGTCCGGGACTAGCGGGAGGGCCAGATACGCAGTATTTT. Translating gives CAWSPGLAGGPDTQYF.

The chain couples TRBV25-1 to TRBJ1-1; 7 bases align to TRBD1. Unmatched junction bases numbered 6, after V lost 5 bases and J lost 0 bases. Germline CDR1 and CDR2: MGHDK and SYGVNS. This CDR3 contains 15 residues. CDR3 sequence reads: CASSPQTGMNTEAFF. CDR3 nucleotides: TGTGCCAGCAGTCCTCAGACAGGGATGAACACTGAAGCTTTCTTT. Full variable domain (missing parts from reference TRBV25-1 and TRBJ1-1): EADIYQTPRYLVIGTGKKITLECSQTMGHDKMYWYQQDPGMELHLIHYSYGVNSTEKGDLSSESTVSRIRTEHFPLTLESARPSHTSQYLCASSPQTGMNTEAFFGQGTRLTVV.

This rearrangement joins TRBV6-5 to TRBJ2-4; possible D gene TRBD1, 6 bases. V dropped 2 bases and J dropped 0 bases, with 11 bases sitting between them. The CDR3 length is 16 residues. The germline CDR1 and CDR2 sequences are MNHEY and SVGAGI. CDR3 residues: CASSYGGGLAKNIQYF. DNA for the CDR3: TGTGCCAGCAGTTACGGGGGCGGCTTAGCCAAAAACATTCAGTACTTC.

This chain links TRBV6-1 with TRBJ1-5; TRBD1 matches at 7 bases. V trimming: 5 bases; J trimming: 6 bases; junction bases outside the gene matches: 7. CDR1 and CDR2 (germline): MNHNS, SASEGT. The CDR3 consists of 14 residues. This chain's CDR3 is CASSKGAESQPQHF. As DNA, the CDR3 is TGTGCCAGCAGTAAGGGGGCGGAGAGTCAGCCCCAGCATTTT.

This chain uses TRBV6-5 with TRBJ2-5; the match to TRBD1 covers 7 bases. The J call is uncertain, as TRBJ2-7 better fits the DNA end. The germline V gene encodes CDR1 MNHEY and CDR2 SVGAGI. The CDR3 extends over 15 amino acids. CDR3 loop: CASSYTWTGNYEQYF. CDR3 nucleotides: TGTGCCAGCAGTTACACTTGGACAGGTAACTACGAGCAGTACTTC.

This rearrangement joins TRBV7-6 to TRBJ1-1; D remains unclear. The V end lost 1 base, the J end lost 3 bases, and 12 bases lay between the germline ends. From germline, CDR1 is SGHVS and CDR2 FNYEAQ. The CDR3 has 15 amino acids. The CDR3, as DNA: TGTGCCAGCAGCTTAGGTCCGGGAGGTGACACTGAAGCTTTCTTT. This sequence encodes CASSLGPGGDTEAFF.

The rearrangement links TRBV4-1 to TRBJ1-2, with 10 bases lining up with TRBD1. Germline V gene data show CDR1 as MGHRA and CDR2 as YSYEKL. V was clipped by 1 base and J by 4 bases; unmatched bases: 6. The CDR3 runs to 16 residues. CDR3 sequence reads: CASSQAGTGALYGYTF. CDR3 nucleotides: TGCGCCAGCAGCCAAGCTGGGACAGGGGCACTCTATGGCTACACCTTC.

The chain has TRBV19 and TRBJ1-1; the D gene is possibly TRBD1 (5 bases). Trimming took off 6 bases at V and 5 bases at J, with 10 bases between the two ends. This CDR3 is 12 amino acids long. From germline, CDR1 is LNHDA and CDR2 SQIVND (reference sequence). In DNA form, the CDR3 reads TGTGCCAGTAGATGGGGGGGAACTGAAGCTTTCTTT. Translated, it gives CASRWGGTEAFF.

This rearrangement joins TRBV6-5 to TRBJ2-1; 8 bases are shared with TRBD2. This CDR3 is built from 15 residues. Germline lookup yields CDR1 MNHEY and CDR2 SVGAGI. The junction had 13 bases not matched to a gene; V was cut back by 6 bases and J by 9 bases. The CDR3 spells CASSLRSSGTGEQFF. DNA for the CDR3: TGTGCCAGCAGCCTAAGAAGTAGCGGGACTGGTGAGCAGTTCTTC.

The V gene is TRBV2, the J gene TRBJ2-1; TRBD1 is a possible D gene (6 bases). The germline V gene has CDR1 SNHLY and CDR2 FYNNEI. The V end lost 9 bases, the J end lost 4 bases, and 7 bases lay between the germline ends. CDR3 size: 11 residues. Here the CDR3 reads CARRGYNEQFF. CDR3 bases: TGTGCCAGAAGGGGGTACAATGAGCAGTTCTTC.